These 21 T cell receptor beta chains came from one sample sequenced in a study of T cells after yellow fever vaccination. Each CDR3 protein gets one entry after TCRdb re-called the 5' RACE reads with MiXCR. The table shows some 63,000 distinct CDR3 sequences, with 6.5% to 9% occurring only once. This specimen was CD8+ T cells sorted from PBMCs, taken 15 days after the yellow fever booster vaccination. The receptors originated from a man aged 25-45 years who received the YFV17D yellow fever vaccine.

The sample holds many counts of this clonotype. The V gene is TRBV3-1, the J gene TRBJ2-7; D possibly corresponds to TRBD2 (6 bases). The germline V and J ends were trimmed by 1 base and 0 bases, with 10 bases remaining between them. This CDR3 spans 15 amino acids. Germline-derived CDR1 and CDR2 are LGHDT and YNNKEL (reference sequence). Written as DNA, the CDR3 is TGTGCCAGCAGCCAAGTAGCGGACCGCTCCTACGAGCAGTACTTC. It specifies CASSQVADRSYEQYF.

This clonotype was found a few times. The V and J genes are TRBV7-9 and TRBJ1-1, with 7 bases lining up with TRBD1. V gave up 5 bases and J gave up 7 bases; unmatched junction bases: 10. The CDR3 is made up of 14 amino acids. Looked up from germline, CDR1 is SEHNR and CDR2 is FQNEAQ (reference sequence). The CDR3 sequence: CASSGGGQVVEAFF. The CDR3 DNA is TGTGCCAGCAGCGGCGGTGGACAGGTTGTTGAAGCTTTCTTT.

This clonotype has ten or more counts. The DNA for the CDR3 is TGTGCCAGCAGGACTCCGAGGTCCTACGAGCAGTACTTC. Amino acid sequence: CASRTPRSYEQYF. The chain recombines TRBV2 with TRBJ2-7; D is undetermined. Germline-derived CDR1 and CDR2 are SNHLY and FYNNEI. V shed 6 bases and J shed 1 base, with 10 bases lying between them. This CDR3 is 13 amino acids long.

The rearrangement uses TRBV7-9 and TRBJ2-5, with TRBD2 as a possible D gene (5 bases). Germline V gene lookup returns CDR1 SEHNR and CDR2 FQNEAQ (reference sequence). Trimming left V 5 bases short and J 7 bases short, with 14 bases between. This CDR3 has 13 residues. CDR3 DNA sequence: TGTGCCAGCAGCCCGCGGGCTAGCACGACCCAGTACTTC. Its protein product is CASSPRASTTQYF.

At least ten counts were recorded for this clonotype. This CDR3 is CASSMGGTEAFF. The DNA of the CDR3 is TGTGCCAGTAGTATGGGGGGGACTGAAGCTTTCTTT. J is TRBJ1-1 and V is TRBV19, with D maybe TRBD1 (5 bases). This CDR3 is built from 12 residues. Germline-derived CDR1 and CDR2 are LNHDA and SQIVND (reference sequence). Trimming removed 3 bases at V and 5 bases at J, with 7 bases between. Filled out from reference TRBV19 and TRBJ1-1, the complete variable domain reads DGGITQSPKYLFRKEGQNVTLSCEQNLNHDAMYWYRQDPGQGLRLIYYSQIVNDFQKGDIAEGYSVSREKKESFPLTVTSAQKNPTAFYLCASSMGGTEAFFGQGTRLTVV.

Of note for this clonotype: This may be a read error, as it is one base from a much larger clone. This chain uses TRBV25-1 with TRBJ1-4, with D uncertain. Between the trimmed V and J ends, which lost 6 bases and 7 bases, there was a span of 15 bases. CDR3 length equals 14 residues. CDR1 and CDR2 (germline): MGHDK, SYGVNS. CDR3 in amino acids: CASSAASGGEKLFF. The CDR3 DNA reads TGTGCCAGCAGCGCAGCGTCCGGCGGTGAAAAACTGTTTTTT. Full variable domain (missing parts from reference TRBV25-1 and TRBJ1-4): EADIYQTPRYLVIGTGKKITLECSQTMGHDKMYWYQQDPGMELHLIHYSYGVNSTEKGDLSSESTVSRIRTEHFPLTLESARPSHTSQYLCASSAASGGEKLFFGSGTQLSVL.

This clonotype was picked up a small number of times. This chain links TRBV4-3 with TRBJ1-6; 7 bases agree with TRBD1. In germline, CDR1 is LGHNA, CDR2 YSLEER. Trimming removed 4 bases from V and 8 bases from J; junction bases left unmatched: 8. This CDR3 has 15 amino acids. The CDR3 loop reads CASSPEQGIHSPLHF. The DNA for the CDR3 is TGCGCCAGCAGCCCAGAACAGGGGATTCATTCACCCCTCCACTTT.

This clonotype has just a few counts. The chain carries TRBV5-6 and TRBJ2-4, with D possibly matching TRBD2 (5 bases). V was shortened by 4 bases and J by 4 bases, with 9 bases between the two germline ends. CDR3 length equals 13 residues. The germline gives CDR1 SGHDT, CDR2 YYEEEE. The CDR3 DNA reads as TGTGCCAGCAGCAGGAGCGGTAAAAACATTCAGTACTTC. It translates to CASSRSGKNIQYF.

Ten or more counts support this clonotype. The chain carries TRBV24-1 and TRBJ2-1; D is possibly TRBD2 (5 bases). The CDR3 is 15 amino acids. The V gene lost 4 bases and the J gene lost 7 bases, with 16 bases spanning the gap. Germline V gives CDR1 KGHDR, CDR2 SFDVKD. The CDR3, as DNA: TGTGCCACCAGTGACTCGGGATTCAAGGGTAATGAGCAGTTCTTC. It codes for CATSDSGFKGNEQFF.

This clonotype was counted many times. This chain connects TRBV9 to TRBJ2-5, with no clear D. From germline, CDR1 is SGDLS and CDR2 YYNGEE. The CDR3 length is 13 residues. V lost 4 bases, J lost 5 bases, and 12 bases lay in between. The CDR3 here is CASSKLTSETQYF. The DNA for the CDR3 is TGTGCCAGCAGCAAACTGACTTCGGAGACCCAGTACTTC.

This chain connects TRBV6-5 to TRBJ1-2; D ambiguous. V shed 6 bases and J shed 7 bases, with 12 bases lying between them. CDR1 is MNHEY, CDR2 SVGAGI, per germline. The CDR3 covers 12 residues. The CDR3 nucleotides are TGTGCCAGCAGATCAGATACTCGTGGCTACACCTTC. Its protein is CASRSDTRGYTF.

This clonotype was seen ten or more times. The V and J genes are TRBV7-2 and TRBJ2-1; D is uncertain. From germline, CDR1 is SGHTA and CDR2 FQGNSA. The CDR3 is 17 residues long. V was pared by 5 bases and J by 0 bases, with 17 bases between. The CDR3 nucleotides read TGTGCCAGCAGCCCGCGGATGGTGGGAAGCTCCTACAATGAGCAGTTCTTC. It translates to CASSPRMVGSSYNEQFF.

This clonotype was seen ten or more times. This chain joins TRBV2 and TRBJ2-3; no definite D call. The CDR3 consists of 15 residues. Germline CDR1 is SNHLY and CDR2 is FYNNEI. V shed 4 bases and J shed 4 bases, with 15 bases lying between them. The CDR3 loop is CASSGRPRPPDTQYF. The CDR3 DNA is TGTGCCAGCAGTGGACGGCCCCGCCCCCCAGATACGCAGTATTTT. The variable domain in full, with the rest retrieved from reference TRBV2 and TRBJ2-3, is EPEVTQTPSHQVTQMGQEVILRCVPISNHLYFYWYRQILGQKVEFLVSFYNNEISEKSEIFDDQFSVERPDGSNFTLKIRSTKLEDSAMYFCASSGRPRPPDTQYFGPGTRLTVL.

This clonotype was counted many times. This rearrangement joins TRBV5-1 to TRBJ2-7, with TRBD1 matching 8 bases. Germline V gene data show CDR1 as SGHRS and CDR2 as YFSETQ. The CDR3 length is 13 residues. V was clipped by 4 bases and J by 5 bases; unmatched bases: 5. CDR3 DNA: TGCGCCAGCAGCACGACAGGGGACAACGAGCAGTACTTC. This gives the protein CASSTTGDNEQYF.

The table lists this clonotype with many counts. The V gene is TRBV7-9, the J gene TRBJ2-7; D is possibly TRBD1 (5 bases). Trimming removed 5 bases from V and 3 bases from J, with 14 bases in between. Germline V gene data show CDR1 as SEHNR and CDR2 as FQNEAQ (reference sequence). This CDR3 region has 14 residues. Written as DNA, the CDR3 is TGTGCCAGCAGCCCTTCAGGACATCTCTACGAGCAGTACTTC. Translation: CASSPSGHLYEQYF.

There are many counts of this clonotype. The chain uses TRBV12-3 or TRBV12-4 and TRBJ2-2, with TRBD1 matching over 7 bases. J gave up 1 base and V 5 bases, and 7 bases lay outside the gene matches. CDR3 size: 16 residues. CDR3 DNA: TGTGCCAGCAGTCACACCACAGGGGTGAACACCGGGGAGCTGTTTTTT. The encoded protein is CASSHTTGVNTGELFF.

The chain has TRBV20-1 and TRBJ2-5; 7 positions match TRBD1. The V gene's germline CDR1 is DFQATT and CDR2 SNEGSKA (reference sequence). Losses at the gene ends were 5 bases for V and 3 bases for J; bases not matched to a gene: 6. The CDR3 has 13 amino acids. CDR3 amino acids: CSAFHRGEETQYF. For the CDR3, the DNA is TGCAGTGCTTTCCACAGGGGAGAAGAGACCCAGTACTTC.

There are many counts of this clonotype. This chain uses TRBV5-4 with TRBJ2-1, with 7 bases identical to TRBD1. This CDR3 contains 15 residues. CDR1 and CDR2 from the germline V gene are SGHNT and YYREEE (reference sequence). V lost 4 bases to trimming and J lost 9 bases; unmatched junction nucleotides: 13. The CDR3 DNA is TGTGCCAGCAGCAACGACCCGACAGGGACGAGTGAGCAGTTCTTC. This sequence encodes CASSNDPTGTSEQFF.

This clonotype has at least ten counts. The chain combines TRBV5-6 with TRBJ2-7, with 10 bases fitting TRBD1. This CDR3 is 15 amino acids long. Germline V gene data show CDR1 as SGHDT and CDR2 as YYEEEE. The junction had 9 bases not matched to a gene; V was cut back by 4 bases and J by 5 bases. The CDR3 is CASSPKGDRGDEQYF. The CDR3 DNA follows: TGTGCCAGCAGCCCCAAGGGGGACAGGGGAGACGAGCAGTACTTC.

The chain couples TRBV20-1 to TRBJ2-7, with D tentatively TRBD2 (5 bases). This CDR3 is built from 14 residues. Between the trimmed V and J ends, which lost 3 bases and 2 bases, there was a span of 14 bases. Germline V lookup: CDR1 DFQATT, CDR2 SNEGSKA (reference sequence). CDR3 sequence: CSASPSSTPYEQYF. The CDR3 coding sequence is TGCAGTGCTAGCCCTTCTAGCACGCCCTACGAGCAGTACTTC.

This clonotype was seen many times. The chain has TRBV5-6 and TRBJ2-7, with 9 bases aligning to TRBD2. There are 14 residues in the CDR3. V trimming: 4 bases; J trimming: 6 bases; junction bases outside the gene matches: 8. The germline V gene encodes CDR1 SGHDT and CDR2 YYEEEE. The CDR3 DNA follows: TGTGCCAGCAGCCCGGGACTAGCAGTCACCGAGCAGTACTTC. As protein: CASSPGLAVTEQYF.